The T cell receptor beta chain under discussion was sequenced for a study of T cell responses to AZD1222 COVID-19 vaccine. From germline, CDR1 is KGHDR and CDR2 SFDVKD. The CDR3 covers 14 residues. V trimming: 7 bases; J trimming: 1 base; junction bases outside the gene matches: 4. Data came from immunoSEQ multiplex PCR; TCRdb stores just in-frame clones and leaves some out. The sample consists of over 95,000 clones, approximately 88% of them appearing once. This clone was detected only a few times. The material sequenced was peripheral blood, taken 28 days after the second AZD1222 dose. The chain joins TRBV24-1 to TRBJ1-1, with 8 bases matching TRBD1. The receptor was isolated from an adult who received the AZD1222 COVID-19 vaccine. The CDR3 DNA sequence: TGTGCCACCAGCCCTACAGGGGGGAACACTGAAGCTTTCTTT. Translating gives CATSPTGGNTEAFF.